A selection of T cell receptor beta chains follows, all from one sample in a study of blood T cells in healthy people across ages. TCRdb itself ran the 5' RACE reads through MiXCR, one entry per CDR3 protein. The table records about 800,000 distinct CDR3 sequences, more than 35% of them present only once. Sequencing was carried out using blood. The receptors stem from a man at least 80 years old in good health. Both conserved end residues are part of each CDR3. D genes are given only for firm matches. Clone size is given for some rows only: seen once, a few or many times, or a class if the clone is expanded.

v_call,d_call,clone_size,j_call,cdr3_nt,cdr3_aa
TRBV18,NA,many,TRBJ2-5,TGTGCCAGCAGCCCTCAAGAGACCCAGTACTTC,CASSPQETQYF
TRBV29-1,NA,NA,TRBJ2-5,TGCAGCGTCCAACAGGTGACCCAAGAGACCCAGTACTTC,CSVQQVTQETQYF
TRBV20-1,TRBD2,NA,TRBJ2-7,TGCATAGCGGGAGGGAGGAACGAGCAGTACTTC,CIAGGRNEQYF
TRBV5-1,NA,few,TRBJ2-1,TGCGCCAGCAGCTTGGAACGAACAGGATTGGGTAATGAGCAGTTCTTC,CASSLERTGLGNEQFF
TRBV3-1,NA,few,TRBJ2-2,TGTGCCAGCAGCCAAGATGCGGCTAGCTCCGGGGAGCTGTTTTTT,CASSQDAASSGELFF
TRBV5-1,TRBD2,NA,TRBJ2-3,TGCGCCAGCAGTATGGGACTAGCGGGAGGGCCTACAGATACGCAGTATTTT,CASSMGLAGGPTDTQYF
TRBV20-1,NA,NA,TRBJ2-1,TGCAGTGCTAGAGTTCGGGCCCAATACAATGAGCAGTTCTTC,CSARVRAQYNEQFF
TRBV27,NA,NA,TRBJ2-5,TGTGCCAGCAGGCATCTCAGGGAGGAGACCCAGTACTTC,CASRHLREETQYF
TRBV28,NA,few,TRBJ2-7,TGTGCCAGCAGCAGCGGCGGGGAAGGAGGAATCGAGCAGTACTTC,CASSSGGEGGIEQYF
TRBV7-3,TRBD2,NA,TRBJ2-2,TGTGCCAGCAGCCGCAACGGACTAGCGGGATCTTCCGGGGAGCTGTTTTTT,CASSRNGLAGSSGELFF
TRBV20-1,NA,NA,TRBJ2-3,TGCAGTGCCCCGAAGGAGGGGAACACAGGTACGCAGTATTTT,CSAPKEGNTGTQYF
TRBV7-9,TRBD2,few,TRBJ2-7,TGTGCCAGCAGCTCGCCAGGACTAGCGGGAGGTGAGCAGTACTTC,CASSSPGLAGGEQYF
TRBV7-2,NA,few,TRBJ2-5,TGTGCCAGCAGCTTGGGCCAGGGGCCAGAGACCCAGTACTTC,CASSLGQGPETQYF
TRBV21-1,NA,few,TRBJ2-1,TGTGCCAGTCAGGAGCGGGAAGGCAGTGAGCAGTTCTTC,CASQEREGSEQFF
TRBV5-1,TRBD2,NA,TRBJ2-2,TGCGCCAGCACCCCCGGGGCTAGCGGGACCACCGGGGAGCTGTTTTTT,CASTPGASGTTGELFF
TRBV2,NA,NA,TRBJ2-3,TGTGCCAGCAGTGGAACGGTATCTAGCACAGATACGCAGTATTTT,CASSGTVSSTDTQYF
TRBV4-1,NA,NA,TRBJ1-2,TGCGCCAGCAGCCAAGATATCGAGCAGGACTATGGCTACACCTTC,CASSQDIEQDYGYTF